Following are 25 T cell receptor beta chains from one sample sequenced in a study of cytomegalovirus exposure and HLA in healthy donors. It was with 60 Vbeta and 13 Jbeta primers that the PCR ran. Sequencing used immunoSEQ multiplex PCR; TCRdb keeps in-frame clones, though not all of them. The table for this sample gives more than 40,000 clones. The sequenced material came from PBMCs. These receptors were collected from a man aged 35-49 years in good health and CMV-seropositive.

The chain joins TRBV18 to TRBJ1-3; 10 positions agree with TRBD1. This CDR3 has 15 residues. CDR1 is KGHSH, CDR2 LQKENI, per germline. After removal of 3 bases from V and 7 bases from J, the junction contained 6 bases not matched to a gene. In nucleotides, the CDR3 is TGTGCCAGCTCACCCGCAGAGACAGGGGGCAACACCATATATTTT. Encoded protein: CASSPAETGGNTIYF.

The chain combines TRBV5-6 with TRBJ1-3; possibly TRBD1 for D (5 bases). Looked up from germline, CDR1 is SGHDT and CDR2 is YYEEEE. Trimming removed 0 bases at V and 0 bases at J, with 10 bases between. This CDR3 comprises 16 residues. The CDR3 sequence: CASSLVWGDSGNTIYF. CDR3 DNA: TGTGCCAGCAGCTTGGTTTGGGGCGACTCTGGAAACACCATATATTTT.

Worth noting for this clone: The sample holds other DNA sequences that translate to the same CDR3. CDR3 DNA: TGTGCCAGCAGCTTAAAGCAGGGGGCTGAAGCTTTCTTT. It specifies CASSLKQGAEAFF. The rearrangement links TRBV7-3 to TRBJ1-1; 7 bases line up with TRBD1. Germline CDR1 reads SGHTA; CDR2 reads FQGTGA. The trim removed 1 base at V and 6 bases at J, leaving 2 bases unmatched. The length of the CDR3 is 13 residues.

The chain recombines TRBV4-3 with TRBJ1-2, with TRBD1 matching 12 bases. Germline-derived CDR1 and CDR2 are LGHNA and YSLEER. The CDR3 consists of 16 residues. Trimming took 3 bases from V and 9 from J; bases not matched to a gene: 11. The CDR3 DNA is TGCGCCAGCAGCCATTCATTCAGGGACAGGGGGCGAAGCTACACCTTC. Translation gives CASSHSFRDRGRSYTF.

This chain joins TRBV29-1 and TRBJ2-3; possible D gene TRBD2, 7 bases. Trimming removed 4 bases at V and 2 bases at J, with 16 bases between. This CDR3 is built from 15 residues. From germline, CDR1 is SQVTM and CDR2 ANQGSEA. CDR3: CSVAGGADTTDTQYF. The CDR3 DNA reads TGCAGCGTTGCTGGGGGGGCCGATACCACAGATACGCAGTATTTT.

This chain joins TRBV2 and TRBJ1-1, with a possible D match to TRBD1 (6 bases). In germline, CDR1 is SNHLY, CDR2 FYNNEI. Trimming removed 9 bases from V and 0 bases from J, with 17 bases in between. CDR3 size: 15 residues. The CDR3 loop is CASRGGEGVNTEAFF. DNA for the CDR3: TGTGCCAGTAGGGGCGGGGAGGGGGTGAACACTGAAGCTTTCTTT.

This chain joins TRBV30 and TRBJ2-1; 11 nucleotides align to TRBD2. The ends lost 1 base at V and 3 bases at J; junction bases unmatched: 11. The germline V gene encodes CDR1 GTSNPN and CDR2 SVGIG (reference sequence). This CDR3 region has 18 residues. The CDR3 DNA sequence: TGTGCCTGGAGTGGAATGGTACTAGCGGGGGATTTCTACAATGAGCAGTTCTTC. This codes for CAWSGMVLAGDFYNEQFF.

V usage is TRBV7-9 and J usage is TRBJ1-5; a weak D match, TRBD1 (6 bases). Germline loops: CDR1 SEHNR, CDR2 FQNEAQ (reference sequence). This CDR3 has 11 residues. V was clipped by 8 bases and J by 8 bases, with 10 bases between them. For the CDR3, the DNA is TGTGCCAGCCAGGGGCCTAAGCCCCAGCATTTT. This sequence encodes CASQGPKPQHF.

This chain connects TRBV18 to TRBJ2-7; 9 bases agree with TRBD2. Trimming at V came to 3 bases and at J to 4 bases, leaving 7 bases not matched to a gene. The V gene's germline CDR1 is KGHSH and CDR2 LQKENI. The CDR3 is 15 amino acids. The CDR3 DNA sequence: TGTGCCAGCTCACCGGTAAGCGGGAGGCGGTACGAGCAGTACTTC. This gives the protein CASSPVSGRRYEQYF. Full variable domain (rest looked up from reference TRBV18 and TRBJ2-7): NAGVMQNPRHLVRRRGQEARLRCSPMKGHSHVYWYRQLPEEGLKFMVYLQKENIIDESGMPKERFSAEFPKEGPSILRIQQVVRGDSAAYFCASSPVSGRRYEQYFGPGTRLTVT.

Note on this clone: The same CDR3 also results from other DNA sequences found in this sample. The V and J genes are TRBV29-1 and TRBJ2-5; D not resolved. Trimming shortened V by 5 bases and J by 2 bases, and 12 bases separated the two germline ends. The CDR3 consists of 13 residues. Germline assignment: CDR1 SQVTM and CDR2 ANQGSEA. In DNA form, the CDR3 reads TGCAGCGTTCCTTTCACCAGTCAAGAGACCCAGTACTTC. As protein: CSVPFTSQETQYF.

The rearrangement joins TRBV7-9 to TRBJ2-7; D call uncertain. Trimming shortened V by 4 bases and J by 5 bases, and 15 bases separated the two germline ends. The germline CDR1 and CDR2 sequences are SEHNR and FQNEAQ (reference sequence). CDR3 length: 14 amino acids. This CDR3 is CASSSLMTPDEQYF. CDR3 in DNA: TGTGCCAGCAGCTCCTTGATGACACCGGACGAGCAGTACTTC.

The gene calls are TRBV15 and TRBJ2-2; 9 nucleotides match TRBD2. Germline trimming cut 5 bases from V and 7 bases from J; bases unmatched to any gene: 8. Germline loops: CDR1 LNHNV, CDR2 YYDKDF (reference sequence). The length of the CDR3 is 15 residues. The CDR3 bases are TGTGCCACCAGCGGGGGACTAGCTGCTGGCGGGGAGCTGTTTTTT. The encoded protein is CATSGGLAAGGELFF.

The chain recombines TRBV7-9 with TRBJ2-1; TRBD2 matches 15 bases. Per the germline V gene, CDR1 is SEHNR and CDR2 is FQNEAQ (reference sequence). CDR3 length: 17 amino acids. The V and J ends lost 5 bases and 1 base, in that order; junction bases with no gene match: 3. For the CDR3, the DNA is TGTGCCAGCAGCCAGGGACTAGCGGGAGGATCCTACAATGAGCAGTTCTTC. Translating gives CASSQGLAGGSYNEQFF.

The J gene is TRBJ2-1, the V gene TRBV25-1; weak D call: TRBD1 (5 bases). V shed 5 bases and J shed 7 bases, with 15 bases lying between them. Germline values: CDR1 MGHDK, CDR2 SYGVNS. This CDR3 region has 14 residues. In DNA, the CDR3 is TGTGCCAGCAGTTGGCAGGGTTGGAGTAATGAGCAGTTCTTC. This codes for CASSWQGWSNEQFF. Complete variable domain (other parts from reference TRBV25-1 and TRBJ2-1): EADIYQTPRYLVIGTGKKITLECSQTMGHDKMYWYQQDPGMELHLIHYSYGVNSTEKGDLSSESTVSRIRTEHFPLTLESARPSHTSQYLCASSWQGWSNEQFFGPGTRLTVL.

This chain connects TRBV30 to TRBJ1-5; tentatively, D is TRBD1 (6 bases). This CDR3 region has 16 residues. V was clipped by 2 bases and J by 1 base, with 15 bases between them. Looked up from germline, CDR1 is GTSNPN and CDR2 is SVGIG (reference sequence). CDR3 sequence (DNA): TGTGCCTGGAGTCCTTGGACAGCAACAAGCAATCAGCCCCAGCATTTT. Its translation: CAWSPWTATSNQPQHF. Looking up the rest from reference TRBV30 and TRBJ1-5 gives the full variable domain: SQTIHQWPATLVQPVGSPLSLECTVEGTSNPNLYWYRQAAGRGLQLLFYSVGIGQISSEVPQNLSASRPQDRQFILSSKKLLLSDSGFYLCAWSPWTATSNQPQHFGDGTRLSIL.

The genes are TRBV27 and TRBJ2-7, with TRBD2 identical over 12 bases. The ends lost 1 base at V and 1 base at J; junction bases unmatched: 8. This CDR3 has 18 residues. Germline lookup yields CDR1 MNHEY and CDR2 SMNVEV (reference sequence). DNA for the CDR3: TGTGCCAGCAGTTTATTTTCTAGCGGGGGGGCCTCATCCTACGAGCAGTACTTC. Encoded protein: CASSLFSSGGASSYEQYF.

The CDR3 here is CSVQGSGNTGELFF. The CDR3 DNA reads TGCAGCGTTCAGGGTAGCGGGAACACCGGGGAGCTGTTTTTT. The V call is TRBV29-1, the J call TRBJ2-2, with D tentatively TRBD2 (6 bases). Trimming took off 5 bases at V and 1 base at J, with 11 bases between the two ends. Looked up from germline, CDR1 is SQVTM and CDR2 is ANQGSEA. The CDR3 extends over 14 amino acids.

The chain combines TRBV9 with TRBJ1-3, with 7 bases lining up with TRBD1. V shed 0 bases, J shed 4 bases, and the junction held 7 bases outside the gene matches. The CDR3 is 16 amino acids. CDR1 is SGDLS and CDR2 is YYNGEE in the germline V gene. The CDR3 loop reads CASSVESGTAGNTIYF. The CDR3 region has the DNA TGTGCCAGCAGCGTAGAATCGGGGACAGCCGGAAACACCATATATTTT.

The CDR3 sequence is CASSMGGTINEQFF. The CDR3 DNA is TGTGCCAGCAGCATGGGAGGGACTATCAATGAGCAGTTCTTC. The rearrangement uses TRBV11-3 and TRBJ2-1; 7 nucleotides line up with TRBD2. This CDR3 spans 14 amino acids. V lost 5 bases, J lost 6 bases, and 7 bases stayed unmatched. Germline assignment: CDR1 SGHNT and CDR2 YENEEA.

This chain links TRBV4-2 with TRBJ2-2; D not certain. Per germline, CDR1 LGHNA and CDR2 YNFKEQ. The CDR3 is 15 residues long. The ends were cut back, 2 bases at V and 6 bases at J, with 13 bases in the middle. CDR3 residues: CASSQRLAQAGELFF. The CDR3 nucleotides are TGTGCCAGCAGCCAACGGTTGGCGCAGGCCGGGGAGCTGTTTTTT.

The chain combines TRBV5-1 with TRBJ2-7, with D possibly matching TRBD1 (7 bases). Germline CDR1 and CDR2: SGHRS and YFSETQ. The germline V and J ends were trimmed by 7 bases and 0 bases, with 14 bases remaining between them. The CDR3 totals 14 residues. For the CDR3, the DNA is TGCGCCAGCGCCCAGGGGGGAAGCTCCTACGAGCAGTACTTC. It is translated as CASAQGGSSYEQYF. Based on the CDR3 plus reference TRBV5-1 and TRBJ2-7, the full variable domain is KAGVTQTPRYLIKTRGQQVTLSCSPISGHRSVSWYQQTPGQGLQFLFEYFSETQRNKGNFPGRFSGRQFSNSRSEMNVSTLELGDSALYLCASAQGGSSYEQYFGPGTRLTVT.

The rearrangement joins TRBV11-3 to TRBJ2-1, with 9 bases that match TRBD2. The CDR3 is 14 amino acids. CDR1 and CDR2 (germline): SGHNT, YENEEA. The trim removed 5 bases at V and 5 bases at J, leaving 4 bases unmatched. CDR3 loop: CASSLLAGDNEQFF. DNA for the CDR3: TGTGCCAGCAGCCTACTAGCGGGTGACAATGAGCAGTTCTTC. Looking up the rest from reference TRBV11-3 and TRBJ2-1 gives the full variable domain: EAGVVQSPRYKIIEKKQPVAFWCNPISGHNTLYWYLQNLGQGPELLIRYENEEAVDDSQLPKDRFSAERLKGVDSTLKIQPAELGDSAVYLCASSLLAGDNEQFFGPGTRLTVL.

This chain links TRBV30 with TRBJ1-5; 7 bases match TRBD1. The ends lost 5 bases at V and 6 bases at J; junction bases unmatched: 13. This CDR3 comprises 15 residues. Per the germline V gene, CDR1 is GTSNPN and CDR2 is SVGIG (reference sequence). The CDR3 sequence is CAWSRDSLGGQPQHF. The DNA of the CDR3 is TGTGCCTGGTCCCGGGACAGTCTGGGCGGTCAGCCCCAGCATTTT.

The gene calls are TRBV7-8 and TRBJ1-2; D possibly corresponds to TRBD1 (5 bases). Trimming removed 5 bases from V and 8 bases from J, with 27 bases in between. Germline V CDR1 and CDR2: SGHVS, FQNEAQ. There are 17 residues in the CDR3. The CDR3 DNA follows: TGTGCCAGCAGCCCACTATCCATGGGGGGTCCCGTTGGGGGCTACACCTTC. Encoded protein: CASSPLSMGGPVGGYTF.

As concerns this clone: This CDR3 is also generated by other DNA sequences in the sample. The rearrangement links TRBV4-1 to TRBJ2-7, with 15 bases lining up with TRBD2. The CDR3 length is 17 residues. V lost 0 bases to trimming and J lost 4 bases; unmatched junction nucleotides: 4. Germline CDR1 is MGHRA and CDR2 is YSYEKL. The CDR3 spells CASSQDRGTSGRYEQYF. The CDR3 DNA is TGCGCCAGCAGCCAAGATCGGGGGACTAGCGGGAGGTACGAGCAGTACTTC.